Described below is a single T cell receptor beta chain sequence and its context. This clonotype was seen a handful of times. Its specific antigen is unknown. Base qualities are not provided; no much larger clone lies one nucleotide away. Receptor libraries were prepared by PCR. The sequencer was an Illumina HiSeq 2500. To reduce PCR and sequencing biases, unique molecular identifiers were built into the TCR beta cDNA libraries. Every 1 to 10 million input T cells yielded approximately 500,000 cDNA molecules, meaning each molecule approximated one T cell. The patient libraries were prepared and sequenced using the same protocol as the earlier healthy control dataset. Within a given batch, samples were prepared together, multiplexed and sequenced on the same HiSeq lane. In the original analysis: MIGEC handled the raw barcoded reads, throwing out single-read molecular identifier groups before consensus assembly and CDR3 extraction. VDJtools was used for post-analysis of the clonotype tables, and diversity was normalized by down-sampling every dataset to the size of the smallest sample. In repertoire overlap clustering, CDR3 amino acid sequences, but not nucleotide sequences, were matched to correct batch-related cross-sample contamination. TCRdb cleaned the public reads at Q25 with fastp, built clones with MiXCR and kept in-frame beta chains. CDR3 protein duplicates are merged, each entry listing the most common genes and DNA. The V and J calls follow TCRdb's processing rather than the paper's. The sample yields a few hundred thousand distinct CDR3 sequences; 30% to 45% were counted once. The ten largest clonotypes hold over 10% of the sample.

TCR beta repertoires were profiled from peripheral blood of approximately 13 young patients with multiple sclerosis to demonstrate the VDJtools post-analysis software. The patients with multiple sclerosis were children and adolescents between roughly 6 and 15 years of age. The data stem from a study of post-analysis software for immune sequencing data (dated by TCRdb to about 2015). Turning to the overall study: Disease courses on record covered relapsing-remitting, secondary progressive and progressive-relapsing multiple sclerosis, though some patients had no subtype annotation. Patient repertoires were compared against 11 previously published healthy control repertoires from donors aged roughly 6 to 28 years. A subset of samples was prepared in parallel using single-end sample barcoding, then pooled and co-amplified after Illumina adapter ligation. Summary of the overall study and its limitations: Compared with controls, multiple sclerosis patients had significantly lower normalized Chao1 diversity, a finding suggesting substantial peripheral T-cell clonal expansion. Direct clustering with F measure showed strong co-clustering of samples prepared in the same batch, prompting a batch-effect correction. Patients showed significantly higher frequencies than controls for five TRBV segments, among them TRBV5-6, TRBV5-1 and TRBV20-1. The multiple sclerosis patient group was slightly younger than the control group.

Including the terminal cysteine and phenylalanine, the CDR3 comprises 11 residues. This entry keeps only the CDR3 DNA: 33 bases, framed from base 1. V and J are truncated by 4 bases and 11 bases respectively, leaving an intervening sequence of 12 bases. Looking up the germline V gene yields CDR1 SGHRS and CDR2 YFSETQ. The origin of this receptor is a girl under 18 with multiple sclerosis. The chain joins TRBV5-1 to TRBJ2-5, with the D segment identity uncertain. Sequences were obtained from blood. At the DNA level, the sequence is TGCGCCAGCAGCGACGACACCGGACAGTACTTC. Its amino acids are CASSDDTGQYF.